A single sample gave rise to the 30 T cell receptor beta chains below, sequenced in a study of T cells in Graves' hyperthyroidism and ophthalmopathy. Amplified TCR beta CDR3 regions derived from RNA transcripts. The HTBI primer set drove a first-round RT-PCR of the TCR CDR3. From the multiplex PCR reads, TCRdb called clonotypes with MiXCR, one entry per CDR3 protein. The table has 500,000 to 700,000 distinct CDR3 sequences, over 15% seen once. Sequencing was done on a sample of blood. These receptors came from a woman aged 18-35 years with Graves' hyperthyroidism.

The rearrangement links TRBV4-3 to TRBJ1-4; D is ambiguous. V was shortened by 0 bases and J by 8 bases, with 10 bases between the two germline ends. Germline V gene data show CDR1 as LGHNA and CDR2 as YSLEER. This CDR3 is built from 14 residues. The CDR3 DNA follows: TGCGCCAGCAGCCAAGAAAGGGCTCGGGAAAAACTGTTTTTT. It is translated as CASSQERAREKLFF.

This clonotype was seen many times. This chain links TRBV18 with TRBJ1-1; D is uncertain. The CDR3 totals 11 residues. Germline CDR1 KGHSH, CDR2 LQKENI. Between the trimmed V and J ends, which lost 2 bases and 5 bases, there was a span of 3 bases. The CDR3 loop reads CASSPRTEAFF. The CDR3 nucleotides read TGTGCCAGCTCACCAAGGACTGAAGCTTTCTTT. Using reference TRBV18 and TRBJ1-1 for the parts outside the CDR3, the full variable domain is NAGVMQNPRHLVRRRGQEARLRCSPMKGHSHVYWYRQLPEEGLKFMVYLQKENIIDESGMPKERFSAEFPKEGPSILRIQQVVRGDSAAYFCASSPRTEAFFGQGTRLTVV.

The gene calls are TRBV4-1 and TRBJ2-7, with 7 positions matching TRBD2. The V and J ends lost 0 bases and 4 bases, in that order; junction bases with no gene match: 9. The CDR3 loop spans 16 amino acids. Germline V gene lookup returns CDR1 MGHRA and CDR2 YSYEKL. The CDR3 bases are TGCGCCAGCAGCCAAGATCTCAGGGTCGGGGGGTACGAGCAGTACTTC. Translating gives CASSQDLRVGGYEQYF.

This clonotype was seen many times. The chain carries TRBV2 and TRBJ2-1; TRBD2 matches 10 bases. The ends lost 2 bases at V and 3 bases at J; junction bases unmatched: 1. Germline-derived CDR1 and CDR2 are SNHLY and FYNNEI. The CDR3 covers 15 residues. The CDR3 region is CASSETSGVYNEQFF. The CDR3 nucleotides are TGTGCCAGCAGTGAAACTAGCGGGGTCTACAATGAGCAGTTCTTC.

V is TRBV6-9 and J is TRBJ2-3; D remains ambiguous. The CDR3 runs to 15 residues. CDR1 and CDR2 (germline): MNHGY, SVAAGI. V lost 5 bases, J lost 1 base, and 13 bases lay in between. The CDR3, as DNA: TGTGCCAGCAGTATTAAGTTGGCTGGCACAGATACGCAGTATTTT. Protein sequence: CASSIKLAGTDTQYF.

The chain couples TRBV5-1 to TRBJ2-3; 7 bases agree with TRBD1. CDR1 and CDR2 from the germline V gene are SGHRS and YFSETQ. The ends lost 4 bases at V and 1 base at J; junction bases unmatched: 6. The CDR3 is 15 residues long. CDR3 residues: CASSRADRGTDTQYF. CDR3 nucleotides: TGCGCCAGCAGCCGCGCCGACAGGGGCACAGATACGCAGTATTTT.

CDR3: CASSILGSNTGELFF. CDR3 nucleotides: TGTGCCAGTAGTATTTTGGGGTCGAACACCGGGGAGCTGTTTTTT. The chain recombines TRBV19 with TRBJ2-2; D is uncertain. Trimming took off 3 bases at V and 0 bases at J, with 8 bases between the two ends. CDR3 length: 15 amino acids. Germline assignment: CDR1 LNHDA and CDR2 SQIVND (reference sequence).

With regard to this clonotype: One end of the junction is discordant with germline, which a read error may explain. V gene TRBV4-3 combines with J gene TRBJ2-5; a possible D gene is TRBD2 (5 bases). CDR3 length equals 13 residues. From germline, CDR1 is LGHNA and CDR2 YSLEER. The CDR3 region is CASSLKSGETQCF. CDR3 DNA: TGCGCCAGCAGCCTTAAGTCTGGGGAGACCCAGTGCTTC.

This clonotype was detected ten times or more. The V and J genes are TRBV28 and TRBJ2-7; D tentatively fits TRBD1 or TRBD2 (5 bases each). Germline-derived CDR1 and CDR2 are MDHEN and SYDVKM. The ends were cut back, 5 bases at V and 8 bases at J, with 28 bases in the middle. The CDR3 is 17 amino acids. In DNA, the CDR3 is TGTGCCAGCAGTCGCCAATCGGTGGGACGTCCCACCACCAAGCAGTACTTC. As protein: CASSRQSVGRPTTKQYF.

In its sample, this clonotype was seen a few times. The chain has TRBV10-3 and TRBJ2-7; D is perhaps TRBD1 (7 bases). The CDR3 is 15 residues long. Per germline, CDR1 ENHRY and CDR2 SYGVKD. V dropped 4 bases and J dropped 2 bases, with 15 bases sitting between them. CDR3 coding DNA: TGTGCCATCAGTGGGACAGGTGGAGGGCCCTACGAGCAGTACTTC. This sequence encodes CAISGTGGGPYEQYF.

This clonotype showed up many times. The chain joins TRBV20-1 to TRBJ2-3, with TRBD2 matching over 10 bases. The V gene's germline CDR1 is DFQATT and CDR2 SNEGSKA (reference sequence). Trimming at V came to 6 bases and at J to 4 bases, leaving 13 bases not matched to a gene. The CDR3 is 16 amino acids. CDR3 nucleotides: TGCAGTGCCAACTTGTGGCTAGCGGGAGTATCAGATACGCAGTATTTT. Its protein is CSANLWLAGVSDTQYF.

The CDR3, as DNA: TGTGCCAGCAGTCCTCTAGCGGGAGGCCACTCCTACAATGAGCAGTTCTTC. The encoded protein is CASSPLAGGHSYNEQFF. The J gene is TRBJ2-1, the V gene TRBV27, with 11 nucleotides matching TRBD2. Germline V gene data show CDR1 as MNHEY and CDR2 as SMNVEV (reference sequence). The V segment lost 5 bases and the J segment 0 bases; nucleotides outside the gene matches: 6. This CDR3 is built from 17 residues.

This clonotype was seen at least ten times. The chain combines TRBV2 with TRBJ2-5; D may match TRBD1 or TRBD2 (5 bases each). The germline gives CDR1 SNHLY, CDR2 FYNNEI. The CDR3 totals 11 residues. V was cut by 7 bases and J by 5 bases, with 8 bases left in between. CDR3 bases: TGTGCCAGCAATGAGGGGGAGACCCAGTACTTC. Amino acids: CASNEGETQYF.

This clonotype was seen ten or more times. The rearrangement joins TRBV5-1 to TRBJ1-5, with D tentatively TRBD1 (6 bases). The V gene's germline CDR1 is SGHRS and CDR2 YFSETQ. The CDR3 is 15 residues long. The V end was cut by 0 bases, the J end by 1 base, with 8 bases between. This CDR3 reads CASSLDGGSNQPQHF. Written as DNA, the CDR3 is TGCGCCAGCAGCTTGGACGGGGGCAGCAATCAGCCCCAGCATTTT.

This clonotype was counted at least ten times. The V gene is TRBV12-3 or TRBV12-4, the J gene TRBJ2-7; 11 bases are shared with TRBD2. The CDR3 length is 14 residues. J lost 2 bases, V lost 8 bases, and 5 bases had no gene match. The CDR3 bases are TGTGCCAGCGGGCGACTAGCGGGAACCTACGAGCAGTACTTC. It translates to CASGRLAGTYEQYF.

This clonotype has at least ten counts. The chain joins TRBV6-1 to TRBJ2-7; a possible D gene is TRBD1 (5 bases). V was cut by 7 bases and J by 2 bases, with 15 bases left in between. Germline loops: CDR1 MNHNS, CDR2 SASEGT. The CDR3 runs to 14 residues. CDR3 protein: CASIGVEHPYEQYF. The CDR3 DNA is TGTGCCAGCATAGGGGTTGAACACCCCTACGAGCAGTACTTC.

This clonotype was seen at least ten times. V gene TRBV7-2 combines with J gene TRBJ2-1, with 9 bases lining up with TRBD2. This CDR3 is built from 15 residues. In germline, CDR1 is SGHTA, CDR2 FQGNSA. J lost 2 bases, V lost 2 bases, and 1 base had no gene match. The CDR3 reads CTSSLSGGTYNEQFF. The CDR3 bases are TGTACCAGCAGCTTAAGCGGGGGGACCTACAATGAGCAGTTCTTC.

The chain employs TRBV5-1 and TRBJ1-4; a possible D gene is TRBD1 (5 bases). Trimming took 4 bases from V and 6 from J, leaving 22 bases between them. Germline V lookup: CDR1 SGHRS, CDR2 YFSETQ. This CDR3 is built from 17 residues. The CDR3 DNA is TGCGCCAGCAGCGCCCCCCGGTTGGGGGTAGGGGATGAAAAACTGTTTTTT. This sequence encodes CASSAPRLGVGDEKLFF. Based on the CDR3 plus reference TRBV5-1 and TRBJ1-4, the full variable domain is KAGVTQTPRYLIKTRGQQVTLSCSPISGHRSVSWYQQTPGQGLQFLFEYFSETQRNKGNFPGRFSGRQFSNSRSEMNVSTLELGDSALYLCASSAPRLGVGDEKLFFGSGTQLSVL.

This clonotype was observed many times. V is TRBV27 and J is TRBJ1-2; TRBD1 is a possible D gene (6 bases). Trimming removed 6 bases at V and 2 bases at J, with 13 bases between. The V gene's germline CDR1 is MNHEY and CDR2 SMNVEV (reference sequence). This CDR3 region has 14 residues. The CDR3 loop reads CASSRTDSNYGYTF. The DNA for the CDR3 is TGTGCCAGCAGCAGGACGGACAGCAACTATGGCTACACCTTC.

This clonotype was counted at least ten times. This sequence joins TRBV12-3 or TRBV12-4 and TRBJ2-3; 7 bases map to TRBD2. The V segment lost 6 bases and the J segment 0 bases; nucleotides outside the gene matches: 12. CDR3 length: 17 amino acids. CDR3 in amino acids: CASSTGKLARSTDTQYF. The DNA of the CDR3 is TGTGCCAGCAGCACTGGAAAACTAGCGCGAAGCACAGATACGCAGTATTTT.

This clonotype was counted ten times or more. For the CDR3, the DNA is TGCAGTGCTAGAGATATAAGGGAGAAGCGGGAGCAGTTCTTC. It specifies CSARDIREKREQFF. The J gene is TRBJ2-1, the V gene TRBV20-1; D perhaps matches TRBD2 (5 bases). The CDR3 has 14 amino acids. Germline V gene data show CDR1 as DFQATT and CDR2 as SNEGSKA (reference sequence). V lost 0 bases and J lost 10, with 16 bases in between.

In this sample, this clonotype turned up many times. V usage is TRBV7-3 and J usage is TRBJ2-1, with 9 bases matching TRBD1. In germline, CDR1 is SGHTA, CDR2 FQGTGA. The ends lost 4 bases at V and 4 bases at J; junction bases unmatched: 2. This CDR3 region has 14 residues. The CDR3 bases are TGTGCCAGCAGCTCGGGACAGGGATACAATGAGCAGTTCTTC. It yields the protein CASSSGQGYNEQFF.

This clonotype was counted ten times or more. The chain joins TRBV2 to TRBJ2-1; 7 nucleotides line up with TRBD2. Trimming at V came to 6 bases and at J to 6 bases, leaving 5 bases not matched to a gene. The CDR3 extends over 13 amino acids. Germline CDR1 is SNHLY and CDR2 is FYNNEI. The CDR3 region is CASSLGEGNEQFF. In nucleotides, the CDR3 is TGTGCCAGCAGCCTCGGGGAGGGCAATGAGCAGTTCTTC.

Many counts were recorded for this clonotype. J is TRBJ2-3 and V is TRBV7-6; D could derive from TRBD1 or TRBD2 (6 bases each). The CDR3 spans 15 residues. Germline CDR1 reads SGHVS; CDR2 reads FNYEAQ. The V end was cut by 5 bases, the J end by 6 bases, with 18 bases between. The chain's CDR3 is CASSLEGGAADTQYF. The CDR3 coding sequence is TGTGCCAGCAGCCTTGAGGGGGGCGCTGCGGATACGCAGTATTTT.

This clonotype has just a few counts. The chain has TRBV12-5 and TRBJ2-7, with D unresolved. Per germline, CDR1 LGHNT and CDR2 FRNRAP. The CDR3 extends over 13 amino acids. V lost 2 bases and J lost 5, with 10 bases in between. CDR3 coding DNA: TGTGCTAGTGGTTTGTCACTGGCCAACGAGCAGTACTTC. It yields the protein CASGLSLANEQYF.

This clonotype was detected ten times or more. V and J are TRBV12-3 or TRBV12-4 and TRBJ2-1; 10 nucleotides align to TRBD2. J was trimmed by 7 bases and V by 5 bases; bases with no gene match: 17. The CDR3 runs 18 residues. CDR3 bases: TGTGCCAGCAGTATGGACAGGGTGGCTAGCGGGAGCCTGAATGAGCAGTTCTTC. As protein: CASSMDRVASGSLNEQFF.

At least ten counts were recorded for this clonotype. The chain employs TRBV20-1 and TRBJ2-7, with D unresolved. This CDR3 is built from 11 residues. Germline CDR1 is DFQATT and CDR2 is SNEGSKA (reference sequence). V was cut by 2 bases and J by 0 bases, with 2 bases left in between. CDR3 protein: CSARNSYEQYF. The CDR3 DNA reads as TGCAGTGCTAGAAACTCCTACGAGCAGTACTTC.

CDR3: CASNIARDSGADTQYF. The CDR3 nucleotides are TGTGCCAGCAATATAGCTCGGGACTCTGGCGCAGATACGCAGTATTTT. The V gene is TRBV16, the J gene TRBJ2-3, with D perhaps matching TRBD2 (6 bases). Per germline, CDR1 KGHSY and CDR2 FQNENV. The CDR3 is 16 residues long. Trimming pared 7 bases from V and 4 bases from J, leaving 21 bases between. The full variable domain, its missing parts supplied by reference TRBV16 and TRBJ2-3, is GEEVAQTPKHLVRGEGQKAKLYCAPIKGHSYVFWYQQVLKNEFKFLISFQNENVFDETGMPKERFSAKCLPNSPCSLEIQATKLEDSAVYFCASNIARDSGADTQYFGPGTRLTVL.

The chain joins TRBV13 to TRBJ1-6; no clear D. The CDR3 extends over 16 amino acids. Germline CDR1 is PRHDT and CDR2 is FYEKMQ (reference sequence). V was cut by 3 bases and J by 6 bases, with 15 bases left in between. The CDR3: CASSLRVFSINSPLHF. The DNA of the CDR3 is TGTGCCAGCAGCTTGCGGGTCTTCTCGATTAATTCACCCCTCCACTTT.

This clonotype has ten or more counts. The rearrangement joins TRBV28 to TRBJ1-5; D is possibly TRBD1 (5 bases). V lost 1 base and J lost 5, with 15 bases in between. CDR1 is MDHEN and CDR2 is SYDVKM in the germline V gene. This CDR3 comprises 16 residues. CDR3 loop: CASSLFGGAVDQPQHF. The CDR3 DNA is TGTGCCAGCAGTTTATTTGGAGGGGCGGTTGATCAGCCCCAGCATTTT.